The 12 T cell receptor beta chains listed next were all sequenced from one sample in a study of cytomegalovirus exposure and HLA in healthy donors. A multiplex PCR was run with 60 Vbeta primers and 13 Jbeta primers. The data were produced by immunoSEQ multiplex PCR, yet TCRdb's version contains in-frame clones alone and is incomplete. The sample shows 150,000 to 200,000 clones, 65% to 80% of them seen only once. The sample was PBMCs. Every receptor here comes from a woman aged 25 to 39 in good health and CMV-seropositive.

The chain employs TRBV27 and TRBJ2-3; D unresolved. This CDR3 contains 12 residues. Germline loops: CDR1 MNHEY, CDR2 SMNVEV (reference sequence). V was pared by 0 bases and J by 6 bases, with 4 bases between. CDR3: CASSLSSDTQYF. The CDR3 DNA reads TGTGCCAGCAGTTTATCGAGCGATACGCAGTATTTT.

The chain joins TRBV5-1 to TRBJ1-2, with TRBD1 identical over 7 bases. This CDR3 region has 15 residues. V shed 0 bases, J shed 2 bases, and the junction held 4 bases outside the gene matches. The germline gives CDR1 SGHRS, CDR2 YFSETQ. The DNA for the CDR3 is TGCGCCAGCAGCTTGGTCCAGGGGGGCAACTATGGCTACACCTTC. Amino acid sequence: CASSLVQGGNYGYTF.

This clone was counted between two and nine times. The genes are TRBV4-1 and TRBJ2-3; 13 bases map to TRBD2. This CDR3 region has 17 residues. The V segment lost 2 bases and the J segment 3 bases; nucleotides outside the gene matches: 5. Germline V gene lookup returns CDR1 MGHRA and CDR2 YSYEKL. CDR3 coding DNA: TGCGCCAGCAGCCAACAACTAGCGGGGGGGCCAACAGATACGCAGTATTTT. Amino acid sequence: CASSQQLAGGPTDTQYF.

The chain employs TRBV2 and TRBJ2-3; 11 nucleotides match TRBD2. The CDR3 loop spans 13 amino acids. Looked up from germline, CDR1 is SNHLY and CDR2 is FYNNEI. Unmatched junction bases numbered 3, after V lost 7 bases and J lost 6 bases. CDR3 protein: CASMASGGDTQYF. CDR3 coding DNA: TGTGCCAGCATGGCTAGCGGGGGGGATACGCAGTATTTT.

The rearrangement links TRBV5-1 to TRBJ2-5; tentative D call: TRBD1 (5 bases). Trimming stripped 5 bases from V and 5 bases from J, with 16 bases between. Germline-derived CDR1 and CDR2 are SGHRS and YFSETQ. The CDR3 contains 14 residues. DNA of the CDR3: TGCGCCAGCAGGCAGGGAACTGCTGTCGAGACCCAGTACTTC. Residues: CASRQGTAVETQYF.

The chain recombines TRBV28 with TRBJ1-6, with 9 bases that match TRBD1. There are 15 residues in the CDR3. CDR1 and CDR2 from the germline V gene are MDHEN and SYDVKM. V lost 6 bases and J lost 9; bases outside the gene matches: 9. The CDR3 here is CASRKQGASRSPLHF. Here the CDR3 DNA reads TGTGCCAGCAGGAAACAGGGGGCAAGCCGTTCACCCCTCCACTTT.

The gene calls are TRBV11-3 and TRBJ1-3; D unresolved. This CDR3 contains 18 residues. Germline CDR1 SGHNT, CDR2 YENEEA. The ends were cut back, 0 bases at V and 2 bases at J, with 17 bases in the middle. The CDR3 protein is CASSLDQSGSYAGNTIYF. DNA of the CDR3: TGTGCCAGCAGCTTAGATCAATCAGGATCCTACGCTGGAAACACCATATATTTT.

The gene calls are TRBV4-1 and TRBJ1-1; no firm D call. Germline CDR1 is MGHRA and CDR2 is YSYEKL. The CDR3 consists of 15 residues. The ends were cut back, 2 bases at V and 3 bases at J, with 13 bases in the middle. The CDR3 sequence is CASSQFITRDTEAFF. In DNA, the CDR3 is TGCGCCAGCAGCCAATTTATAACTAGGGACACTGAAGCTTTCTTT.

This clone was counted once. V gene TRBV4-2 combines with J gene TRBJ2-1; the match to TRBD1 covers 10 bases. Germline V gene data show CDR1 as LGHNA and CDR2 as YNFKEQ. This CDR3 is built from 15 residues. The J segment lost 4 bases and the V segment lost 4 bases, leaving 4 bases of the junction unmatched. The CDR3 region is CASSRGTGDYNEQFF. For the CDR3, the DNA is TGTGCCAGCAGCCGTGGGACAGGGGATTACAATGAGCAGTTCTTC.

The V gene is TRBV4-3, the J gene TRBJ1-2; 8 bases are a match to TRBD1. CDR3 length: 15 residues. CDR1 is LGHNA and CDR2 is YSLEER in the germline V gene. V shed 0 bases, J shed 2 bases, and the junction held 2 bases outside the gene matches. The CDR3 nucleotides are TGCGCCAGCAGCCAAGATGACAGGGGAAACTATGGCTACACCTTC. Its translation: CASSQDDRGNYGYTF.

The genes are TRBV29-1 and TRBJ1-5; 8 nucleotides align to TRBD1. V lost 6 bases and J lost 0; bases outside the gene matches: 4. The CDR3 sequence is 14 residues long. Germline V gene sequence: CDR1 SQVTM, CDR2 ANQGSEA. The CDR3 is CSVSGGYSNQPQHF. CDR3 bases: TGCAGCGTATCAGGGGGCTATAGCAATCAGCCCCAGCATTTT. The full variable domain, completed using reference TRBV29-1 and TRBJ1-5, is SAVISQKPSRDICQRGTSLTIQCQVDSQVTMMFWYRQQPGQSLTLIATANQGSEATYESGFVIDKFPISRPNLTFSTLTVSNMSPEDSSIYLCSVSGGYSNQPQHFGDGTRLSIL.

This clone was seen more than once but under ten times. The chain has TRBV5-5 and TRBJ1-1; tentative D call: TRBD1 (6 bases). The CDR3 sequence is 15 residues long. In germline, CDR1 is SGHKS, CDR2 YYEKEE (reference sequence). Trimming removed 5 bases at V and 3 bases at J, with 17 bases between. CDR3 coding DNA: TGTGCCAGCAGTACGGGGGGGGCTGGGGACACTGAAGCTTTCTTT. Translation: CASSTGGAGDTEAFF.